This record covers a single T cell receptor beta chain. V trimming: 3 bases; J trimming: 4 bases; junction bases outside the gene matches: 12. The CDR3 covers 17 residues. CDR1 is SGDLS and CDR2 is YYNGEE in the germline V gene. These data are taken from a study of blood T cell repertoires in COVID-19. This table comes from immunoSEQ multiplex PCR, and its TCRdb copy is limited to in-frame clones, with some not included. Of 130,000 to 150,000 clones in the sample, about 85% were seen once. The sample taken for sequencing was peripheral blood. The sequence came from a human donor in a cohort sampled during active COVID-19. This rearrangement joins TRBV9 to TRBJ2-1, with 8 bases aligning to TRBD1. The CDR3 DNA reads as TGTGCCAGCAGCGCAATTCGCCGGGACAGGCTTTACAATGAGCAGTTCTTC. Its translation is CASSAIRRDRLYNEQFF. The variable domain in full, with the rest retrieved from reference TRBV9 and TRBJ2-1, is DSGVTQTPKHLITATGQRVTLRCSPRSGDLSVYWYQQSLDQGLQFLIQYYNGEERAKGNILERFSAQQFPDLHSELNLSSLELGDSALYFCASSAIRRDRLYNEQFFGPGTRLTVL.